This T cell receptor beta chain came from a study of monozygotic twins with inflammatory bowel disease. UMIs were attached via template switching, each with a 6-nucleotide sample barcode. TCRdb re-called the 5' RACE reads and gives one entry per CDR3 protein, without DNA. Its clone listing holds 330,000 or so distinct CDR3 sequences. The CDR3 sequence is 13 residues long. In germline, CDR1 is SGHAT, CDR2 FQNNGV. The sequenced sample consisted of blood. The rearrangement uses TRBV11-2 and TRBJ2-2. The sequence derives from a human donor with ulcerative colitis or Crohn's disease, or a healthy co-twin of an affected twin (not recorded which). CDR3 protein: CASSFVNTGELFF.